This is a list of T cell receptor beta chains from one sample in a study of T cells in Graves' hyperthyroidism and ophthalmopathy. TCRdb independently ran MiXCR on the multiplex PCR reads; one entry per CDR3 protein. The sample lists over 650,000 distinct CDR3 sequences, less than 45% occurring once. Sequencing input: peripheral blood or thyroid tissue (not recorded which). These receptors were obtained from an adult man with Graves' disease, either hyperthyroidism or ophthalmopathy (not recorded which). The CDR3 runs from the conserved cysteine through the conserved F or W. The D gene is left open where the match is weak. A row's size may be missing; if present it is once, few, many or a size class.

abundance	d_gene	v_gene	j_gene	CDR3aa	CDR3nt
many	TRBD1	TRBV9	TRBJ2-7	CASSVGTGASYEQYF	TGTGCCAGCAGCGTCGGGACAGGGGCTTCCTACGAGCAGTACTTC
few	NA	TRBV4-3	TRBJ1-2	CASSQEAGRLIYGYTF	TGCGCCAGCAGCCAAGAAGCGGGGCGCTTGATCTATGGCTACACCTTC
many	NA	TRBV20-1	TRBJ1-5	CSAIGYEGVNQPQHF	TGCAGTGCCATAGGTTACGAGGGAGTCAATCAGCCCCAGCATTTT
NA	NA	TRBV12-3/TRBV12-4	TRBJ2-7	CASSPRPGTEQYF	TGTGCCAGCAGTCCGCGTCCGGGTACGGAGCAGTACTTC
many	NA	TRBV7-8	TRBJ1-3	CASRPLQGGAGNTIYF	TGTGCCAGCAGACCCTTACAGGGTGGCGCTGGAAACACCATATATTTT
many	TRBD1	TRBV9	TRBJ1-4	CASSVGRGRNEKLFF	TGTGCCAGCAGCGTAGGAAGGGGGCGGAATGAAAAACTGTTTTTT
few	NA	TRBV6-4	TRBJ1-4	CASSAREGGNEKLFF	TGTGCCAGCAGTGCTAGAGAGGGGGGTAATGAAAAACTGTTTTTT
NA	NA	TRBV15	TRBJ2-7	CATSMGRGHYEQYF	TGTGCCACCAGCATGGGTCGGGGACACTACGAGCAGTACTTC
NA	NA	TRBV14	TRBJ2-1	CASSQDRGFFYNEQFF	TGTGCCAGCAGCCAAGATAGGGGCTTTTTCTACAATGAGCAGTTCTTC
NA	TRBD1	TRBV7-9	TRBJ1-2	CASSGERDRELSNYGYTF	TGTGCCAGCAGCGGGGAAAGGGACAGGGAGCTTTCTAACTATGGCTACACCTTC
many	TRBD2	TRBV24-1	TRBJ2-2	CATSAGLAGNTGELFF	TGTGCCACCAGTGCGGGACTAGCGGGGAACACCGGGGAGCTGTTTTTT
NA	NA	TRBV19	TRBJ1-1	CASSNRANTEAFF	TGTGCCAGTAGCAACAGGGCGAACACTGAAGCTTTCTTT
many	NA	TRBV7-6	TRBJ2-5	CASSLLLETQYF	TGTGCCAGCAGCCTGCTCTTAGAGACCCAGTACTTC
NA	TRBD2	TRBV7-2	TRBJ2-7	CASRLVGSGTYEQYF	TGTGCCAGCAGACTTGTTGGTAGCGGGACCTACGAGCAGTACTTC
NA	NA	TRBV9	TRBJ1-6	CASTDSGGDSPLHF	TGTGCCAGCACGGATAGCGGGGGCGATTCACCCCTCCACTTT
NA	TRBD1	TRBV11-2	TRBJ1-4	CASRRTGGKLFF	TGTGCCAGCAGGCGGACAGGGGGAAAACTGTTTTTT
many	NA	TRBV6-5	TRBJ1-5	CASSYAATVDQPQHF	TGTGCCAGCAGTTACGCTGCCACCGTCGATCAGCCCCAGCATTTT
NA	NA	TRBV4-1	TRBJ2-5	CASSQYSGAQETQYF	TGCGCCAGCAGCCAATATTCAGGAGCCCAAGAGACCCAGTACTTC
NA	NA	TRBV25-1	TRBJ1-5	CASSYSVGSSNQPQHF	TGTGCCAGCAGTTACTCGGTCGGCAGTAGCAATCAGCCCCAGCATTTT
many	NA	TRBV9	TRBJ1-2	CASSARSGSGYTF	TGTGCCAGCAGCGCACGGTCGGGGTCTGGCTACACCTTC
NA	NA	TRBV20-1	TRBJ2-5	CSASGNPEAYQETQYF	TGCAGTGCTAGCGGCAACCCAGAGGCGTACCAAGAGACCCAGTACTTC
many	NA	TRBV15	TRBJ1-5	CATSRDHWDGYSNQPQHF	TGTGCCACCAGCAGAGATCATTGGGACGGATATAGCAATCAGCCCCAGCATTTT
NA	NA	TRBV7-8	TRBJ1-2	CASSPTPADFYGYTF	TGTGCCAGCAGTCCGACCCCAGCGGACTTCTATGGCTACACCTTC